The 32 T cell receptor beta chains listed next were all sequenced from one sample in a study of PD-1 blockade in mismatch repair-deficient tumors. Assay: immunoSEQ multiplex PCR; the TCRdb copy retains only in-frame clones and omits some. The table includes about 79,000 clones, approximately 81% detected once. The source was peripheral blood, collected 44 weeks after starting pembrolizumab. The receptors shown here come from an adult with mismatch repair-deficient cancer.

This chain links TRBV9 with TRBJ2-7; 11 bases match TRBD2. CDR1 is SGDLS and CDR2 is YYNGEE in the germline V gene. The trim removed 3 bases at V and 3 bases at J, leaving 5 bases unmatched. The CDR3 extends over 15 amino acids. The CDR3 loop reads CASSASGRIDYEQYF. CDR3 bases: TGTGCCAGCAGCGCTAGCGGGAGGATTGACTACGAGCAGTACTTC.

This clone was recorded a few times. V gene TRBV19 combines with J gene TRBJ2-3; 13 bases are a match to TRBD2. V shed 4 bases, J shed 0 bases, and the junction held 4 bases outside the gene matches. CDR3 length: 17 residues. In germline, CDR1 is LNHDA, CDR2 SQIVND (reference sequence). CDR3 residues: CASSTGLAGPSTDTQYF. In DNA, the CDR3 is TGTGCCAGTAGTACGGGACTAGCGGGACCAAGCACAGATACGCAGTATTTT.

The chain carries TRBV6-6 and TRBJ2-1; D is unclear. The V gene lost 5 bases and the J gene lost 0 bases, with 11 bases spanning the gap. The CDR3 runs to 15 residues. Germline CDR1 reads MNHNY; CDR2 reads SVGAGI (reference sequence). This chain's CDR3 is CASSASRSSYNEQFF. The CDR3, as DNA: TGTGCCAGCAGTGCCTCAAGAAGCTCCTACAATGAGCAGTTCTTC.

The V and J genes are TRBV15 and TRBJ2-1; 13 bases map to TRBD2. Losses at the gene ends were 6 bases for V and 4 bases for J; bases not matched to a gene: 3. The CDR3 is 15 residues long. The V gene's germline CDR1 is LNHNV and CDR2 YYDKDF (reference sequence). CDR3 amino acids: CATSETSGGYNEQFF. In DNA form, the CDR3 reads TGTGCCACCAGTGAGACTAGCGGGGGGTACAATGAGCAGTTCTTC.

The chain employs TRBV28 and TRBJ2-1; 12 bases align to TRBD2. The CDR3 loop spans 12 amino acids. Germline CDR1 MDHEN, CDR2 SYDVKM. The CDR3 region has the DNA TGTGGGTTGGGACTAGCGGGCGGGGAGCAGTTCTTC. Its translation: CGLGLAGGEQFF. Full variable domain (rest looked up from reference TRBV28 and TRBJ2-1): DVKVTQSSRYLVKRTGEKVFLECVQDMDHENMFWYRQDPGLGLRLIYFSYDVKMKEKGDIPEGYSVSREKKERFSLILESASTNQTSMYLCGLGLAGGEQFFGPGTRLTVL.

This clone was seen just once. The chain has TRBV7-9 and TRBJ2-3, with TRBD1 identical over 8 bases. V was clipped by 3 bases and J by 3 bases; unmatched bases: 5. The germline V gene encodes CDR1 SEHNR and CDR2 FQNEAQ (reference sequence). The CDR3 runs to 15 residues. CDR3 sequence: CASSFQGAGTDTQYF. The CDR3 bases are TGTGCCAGCAGCTTCCAGGGGGCAGGGACAGATACGCAGTATTTT.

The CDR3 region is CASTGGSNQPQHF. In DNA form, the CDR3 reads TGTGCCAGCACAGGGGGTAGCAATCAGCCCCAGCATTTT. The genes are TRBV6-5 and TRBJ1-5, with 7 bases aligning to TRBD1. The V gene's germline CDR1 is MNHEY and CDR2 SVGAGI. This CDR3 has 13 residues. The J segment lost 0 bases and the V segment lost 7 bases, leaving 0 bases of the junction unmatched.

The rearrangement links TRBV7-3 to TRBJ2-1, with D possibly called TRBD1 or TRBD2 (5 bases each). Trimming removed 3 bases at V and 6 bases at J, with 15 bases between. This CDR3 region has 15 residues. The germline gives CDR1 SGHTA, CDR2 FQGTGA. The CDR3 sequence: CASSFLRGTLNEQFF. CDR3 in DNA: TGTGCCAGCAGCTTTCTTCGGGGCACCCTCAATGAGCAGTTCTTC.

The chain uses TRBV5-1 and TRBJ2-2; TRBD2 matches 8 bases. The length of the CDR3 is 13 residues. V lost 4 bases, J lost 9 bases, and 5 bases stayed unmatched. Germline V gene sequence: CDR1 SGHRS, CDR2 YFSETQ. The CDR3 spells CASSPTSGRELFF. The CDR3, as DNA: TGCGCCAGCAGCCCAACTAGCGGTCGGGAGCTGTTTTTT.

V usage is TRBV7-2 and J usage is TRBJ1-5; D is undetermined. The CDR3 is 12 residues long. CDR1 is SGHTA and CDR2 is FQGNSA in the germline V gene. V was clipped by 3 bases and J by 4 bases, with 4 bases between them. This CDR3 reads CASSFPNQPQHF. The DNA of the CDR3 is TGTGCCAGCAGCTTCCCGAATCAGCCCCAGCATTTT.

The chain is built from TRBV2 and TRBJ2-7; 8 nucleotides align to TRBD1. Germline loops: CDR1 SNHLY, CDR2 FYNNEI. This CDR3 has 14 residues. The trim removed 7 bases at V and 3 bases at J, leaving 8 bases unmatched. This chain's CDR3 is CASTPGQANYEQYF. In nucleotides, the CDR3 is TGTGCCAGCACTCCGGGACAGGCAAACTACGAGCAGTACTTC.

In this sample, this clone turned up a few times. The chain uses TRBV19 and TRBJ2-2, with 9 positions matching TRBD1. V lost 11 bases to trimming and J lost 8 bases; unmatched junction nucleotides: 12. The CDR3 length is 14 residues. Germline V gene data show CDR1 as LNHDA and CDR2 as SQIVND (reference sequence). The CDR3 bases are TGTGCCTCAAAGGGGACAGGGCTCCGGGGGGAGCTGTTTTTT. Translating it yields CASKGTGLRGELFF.

This clone was recorded once. The gene calls are TRBV7-2 and TRBJ1-1; D remains ambiguous. The ends were cut back, 2 bases at V and 0 bases at J, with 7 bases in the middle. Per germline, CDR1 SGHTA and CDR2 FQGNSA. The CDR3 is made up of 14 amino acids. The CDR3 loop reads CASSLQRMNTEAFF. CDR3 in DNA: TGTGCCAGCAGCTTACAGAGGATGAACACTGAAGCTTTCTTT.

In this sample, this clone turned up once. The V call is TRBV5-6, the J call TRBJ1-5, with D perhaps TRBD1 (5 bases). Trimming shortened V by 5 bases and J by 0 bases, and 6 bases separated the two germline ends. Germline V lookup: CDR1 SGHDT, CDR2 YYEEEE. The CDR3 covers 13 residues. CDR3 region: CASSRGSNQPQHF. The CDR3 coding sequence is TGTGCCAGCAGTAGGGGTAGCAATCAGCCCCAGCATTTT.

The CDR3 region is CASSPRQGLSEQFF. CDR3 sequence (DNA): TGCGCCAGCAGCCCCAGACAGGGTCTGAGTGAGCAGTTCTTC. The rearrangement uses TRBV5-1 and TRBJ2-1, with TRBD1 identical over 7 bases. The CDR3 has 14 residues. Trimming at V came to 4 bases and at J to 9 bases, leaving 10 bases not matched to a gene. Germline CDR1 and CDR2: SGHRS and YFSETQ.

V and J are TRBV21-1 and TRBJ2-7; the table's D call, TRBD2, has no DNA check behind it. TRBV21-1 is flagged as a pseudogene. The CDR3 covers 16 residues. The CDR3 DNA reads as TGTGCCAGCAGCAAAGGAGGGACTAGCGGACCCTACGAGCAGTACTTC. It translates to CASSKGGTSGPYEQYF.

This rearrangement joins TRBV19 to TRBJ2-3, with a weak D call TRBD1 (5 bases). The CDR3 runs 16 residues. Germline assignment: CDR1 LNHDA and CDR2 SQIVND (reference sequence). Trimming stripped 6 bases from V and 0 bases from J, with 16 bases between. The CDR3 nucleotides read TGTGCCAGTAGCCGACACAGGAGAACTAGCACAGATACGCAGTATTTT. Its translation is CASSRHRRTSTDTQYF.

The rearrangement links TRBV7-6 to TRBJ2-1, with 9 bases fitting TRBD2. Germline CDR1 and CDR2: SGHVS and FNYEAQ. The CDR3 spans 16 residues. The junction had 9 bases not matched to a gene; V was cut back by 5 bases and J by 4 bases. The CDR3 region has the DNA TGTGCCAGCAGCAGATTGACTAGCGGCCGTTACAATGAGCAGTTCTTC. Encoded protein: CASSRLTSGRYNEQFF.

This chain joins TRBV6-5 and TRBJ1-5, with no clear D. Deletions cut 2 bases from V and 0 bases from J, with 8 bases between. The length of the CDR3 is 15 residues. The germline CDR1 and CDR2 sequences are MNHEY and SVGAGI. The CDR3 region has the DNA TGTGCCAGCAGTTACGATCAATATAGCAATCAGCCCCAGCATTTT. Translated, it gives CASSYDQYSNQPQHF.

This clone has more than one count but fewer than ten. The rearrangement uses TRBV9 and TRBJ2-7; D is undetermined. Deletions cut 4 bases from V and 4 bases from J, with 6 bases between. The V gene's germline CDR1 is SGDLS and CDR2 YYNGEE. The CDR3 contains 11 residues. DNA for the CDR3: TGTGCCAGCAGCCGTGGGTACGAGCAGTACTTC. Translating gives CASSRGYEQYF.

In this sample, this clone turned up once. The junction shows a germline mismatch at one end, possibly a read error. The chain links TRBV7-7 to TRBJ2-3; D tentatively fits TRBD1 or TRBD2 (5 bases each). Germline-derived CDR1 and CDR2 are SSHAT and FNYEAQ (reference sequence). This CDR3 contains 14 residues. The CDR3 region has the DNA TGTGCTAGCAGCTCCGGCGGCTTCAGGGACACGCAGTATTTT. Protein sequence: CASSSGGFRDTQYF.

CDR3 residues: CASTSGTTDTQYF. The CDR3 nucleotides read TGTGCCAGCACCAGCGGGACCACAGATACGCAGTATTTT. The chain joins TRBV6-5 to TRBJ2-3; TRBD2 agrees at 7 bases. The V segment lost 7 bases and the J segment 2 bases; nucleotides outside the gene matches: 3. The CDR3 spans 13 residues. Germline-derived CDR1 and CDR2 are MNHEY and SVGAGI.

The rearrangement joins TRBV21-1 to TRBJ1-3; the table's TRBD1 call for D was not verified on the DNA. TRBV21-1 is recorded as a pseudogene. The CDR3 contains 16 residues. The CDR3 DNA reads as TGTGCCAGCAGCAAAGCTGACAGGGGTCGTGGAAACACCATATATTTT. Its protein is CASSKADRGRGNTIYF.

The V call is TRBV4-2, the J call TRBJ1-2; TRBD1 agrees at 7 bases. V shed 3 bases and J 8 bases; nucleotides not matched to a gene: 6. This CDR3 has 13 amino acids. CDR1 and CDR2 from the germline V gene are LGHNA and YNFKEQ. Here the CDR3 DNA reads TGTGCCAGCAGCCAGACAGGGACCAAAGGCTACACCTTC. Translated: CASSQTGTKGYTF.

This clone showed up just a few times. J is TRBJ1-1 and V is TRBV6-5, with D unresolved. The germline V gene has CDR1 MNHEY and CDR2 SVGAGI. This CDR3 region has 12 residues. V was clipped by 10 bases and J by 6 bases, with 15 bases between them. The CDR3: CATQNLGAEAFF. The DNA for the CDR3 is TGTGCCACCCAAAACCTGGGCGCTGAAGCTTTCTTT.

The chain uses TRBV2 and TRBJ1-2; TRBD1 matches at 10 bases. Germline CDR1 SNHLY, CDR2 FYNNEI. After removal of 4 bases from V and 4 bases from J, the junction contained 3 bases not matched to a gene. The length of the CDR3 is 14 residues. For the CDR3, the DNA is TGTGCCAGCAGTGGACAGGGGGCCGGCTATGGCTACACCTTC. Protein: CASSGQGAGYGYTF.

This clone was counted between two and nine times. This chain joins TRBV19 and TRBJ1-5; D perhaps matches TRBD1 (5 bases). Trimming shortened V by 5 bases and J by 5 bases, and 16 bases separated the two germline ends. In germline, CDR1 is LNHDA, CDR2 SQIVND (reference sequence). The length of the CDR3 is 15 residues. The CDR3 spells CASSGQFRVDQPQHF. DNA for the CDR3: TGTGCCAGTAGTGGCCAGTTCAGGGTCGATCAGCCCCAGCATTTT. Complete variable domain (other parts from reference TRBV19 and TRBJ1-5): DGGITQSPKYLFRKEGQNVTLSCEQNLNHDAMYWYRQDPGQGLRLIYYSQIVNDFQKGDIAEGYSVSREKKESFPLTVTSAQKNPTAFYLCASSGQFRVDQPQHFGDGTRLSIL.

The rearrangement links TRBV23-1 to TRBJ2-5; TRBD2 matches 12 bases. TRBV23-1 has ORF status, its function being uncertain. V lost 2 bases to trimming and J lost 4 bases; unmatched junction nucleotides: 5. CDR3 length equals 16 residues. CDR3 region: CASSQLRLAGAETQYF. CDR3 in DNA: TGCGCCAGCAGTCAACTAAGACTAGCGGGAGCAGAGACCCAGTACTTC.

This chain uses TRBV6-5 with TRBJ2-7; TRBD2 agrees at 7 bases. Germline V lookup: CDR1 MNHEY, CDR2 SVGAGI. CDR3 length: 13 residues. V lost 2 bases to trimming and J lost 4 bases; unmatched junction nucleotides: 2. The CDR3: CASSYLAEYEQYF. CDR3 sequence (DNA): TGTGCCAGCAGTTACCTAGCGGAGTACGAGCAGTACTTC.

The chain is built from TRBV7-6 and TRBJ2-7; 8 bases are a match to TRBD1. The CDR3 length is 14 residues. The germline V gene has CDR1 SGHVS and CDR2 FNYEAQ. V trimming: 5 bases; J trimming: 2 bases; junction bases outside the gene matches: 5. As DNA, the CDR3 is TGTGCCAGCAGCGGCCGGGACAGGCCCTACGAGCAGTACTTC. This gives the protein CASSGRDRPYEQYF.

This chain uses TRBV28 with TRBJ2-7; 8 bases line up with TRBD1. V lost 9 bases and J lost 6; bases outside the gene matches: 7. Germline V gives CDR1 MDHEN, CDR2 SYDVKM. This CDR3 is built from 12 residues. The CDR3 DNA reads TGTGCCAGTGGGACAGGATTCCGCGAGCAGTACTTC. This encodes CASGTGFREQYF.

The V gene is TRBV5-1, the J gene TRBJ2-2; 7 positions agree with TRBD2. V shed 5 bases, J shed 0 bases, and the junction held 7 bases outside the gene matches. CDR3 length equals 16 residues. Germline V lookup: CDR1 SGHRS, CDR2 YFSETQ. The CDR3 DNA follows: TGCGCCAGCAGGCAAGCGGGGTCCGCGAACACCGGGGAGCTGTTTTTT. Encoded protein: CASRQAGSANTGELFF.